Below are 12 T cell receptor beta chains sequenced from a single sample in a study of beta chain features in type 1 diabetes. Study-wide points: For Type 1 diabetes patients, all four CD4+ subsets carried TCRB CDR3s that were moderately but significantly shorter.

These TCRs are of unknown antigen specificity. Sequenced material consisted of expressed TCRB transcripts (all of the isolated RNA was reverse transcribed). Profiled with immunoSEQ multiplex PCR; TCRdb holds only in-frame clones, not every one. This sample has 600,000 to 750,000 clones, with 9.5% to 15% found just once. Source material: naive CD4+ T cells from blood. The source is a man aged 25 to 45 with type 1 diabetes.

This chain uses TRBV7-2 with TRBJ2-5, with a tentative D call TRBD2 (6 bases). This CDR3 comprises 16 residues. The V end was cut by 0 bases, the J end by 5 bases, with 16 bases between. Germline assignment: CDR1 SGHTA and CDR2 FQGNSA. CDR3 coding DNA: TGTGCCAGCAGCTTAGCGCCGGGACTCCCGGCGGAGACCCAGTACTTC. Its translation is CASSLAPGLPAETQYF. Supplemented by reference TRBV7-2 and TRBJ2-5, the full variable domain reads GAGVSQSPSNKVTEKGKDVELRCDPISGHTALYWYRQSLGQGLEFLIYFQGNSAPDKSGLPSDRFSAERTGGSVSTLTIQRTQQEDSAVYLCASSLAPGLPAETQYFGPGTRLLVL.

This clone has just a few counts. The CDR3 DNA sequence: TGTGCCAGCGGGAGGGGATTAGATAACACCGGGGAGCTGTTTTTT. It translates to CASGRGLDNTGELFF. The rearrangement links TRBV7-3 to TRBJ2-2, with 7 bases fitting TRBD2. The CDR3 loop spans 15 amino acids. With V trimmed by 8 bases and J by 2 bases, 8 bases remained unmatched. In germline, CDR1 is SGHTA, CDR2 FQGTGA.

This clone was seen a few times. This chain uses TRBV6-5 with TRBJ2-4, with D perhaps matching TRBD1 (6 bases). CDR1 MNHEY and CDR2 SVGAGI come from the germline V gene. The V and J ends lost 0 bases and 8 bases respectively, with 11 bases between them. The CDR3 is 14 amino acids. For the CDR3, the DNA is TGTGCCAGCAGTTACTCATACAGGGTACACATTCAGTACTTC. Translated, it gives CASSYSYRVHIQYF.

The DNA for the CDR3 is TGTGCCAGCAGCTCGGACAGGACGAACACCGGGGAGCTGTTTTTT. Its protein is CASSSDRTNTGELFF. The chain is built from TRBV7-9 and TRBJ2-2, with TRBD1 identical over 7 bases. V was pared by 4 bases and J by 0 bases, with 2 bases of the junction left unmatched. Germline-derived CDR1 and CDR2 are SEHNR and FQNEAQ (reference sequence). The CDR3 is 15 residues long.

The chain joins TRBV30 to TRBJ2-3; D remains unclear. CDR1 GTSNPN and CDR2 SVGIG come from the germline V gene (reference sequence). The CDR3 totals 12 residues. The V gene lost 4 bases and the J gene lost 4 bases, with 9 bases spanning the gap. The CDR3 region has the DNA TGTGCCTGGACTCAAACGTCAGATACGCAGTATTTT. This gives the protein CAWTQTSDTQYF.

In its sample, this clone was seen a few times. The chain employs TRBV7-8 and TRBJ2-1, with a tentative D call TRBD2 (6 bases). Germline V CDR1 and CDR2: SGHVS, FQNEAQ. V lost 4 bases, J lost 2 bases, and 12 bases lay in between. This CDR3 comprises 15 residues. This chain's CDR3 is CASSSGGATYNEQFF. The CDR3, as DNA: TGTGCCAGCAGCTCCGGCGGGGCGACCTACAATGAGCAGTTCTTC.

The chain uses TRBV5-1 and TRBJ2-7, with 9 bases aligning to TRBD1. The junction had 16 bases not matched to a gene; V was cut back by 0 bases and J by 0 bases. CDR3 length: 20 amino acids. Germline V gene lookup returns CDR1 SGHRS and CDR2 YFSETQ. CDR3 region: CASSLGRFPMDRGSSYEQYF. CDR3 DNA sequence: TGCGCCAGCAGCTTGGGCCGCTTTCCGATGGACAGGGGTAGCTCCTACGAGCAGTACTTC.

V gene TRBV15 combines with J gene TRBJ2-7; D is perhaps TRBD1 (6 bases). CDR3 length: 18 amino acids. Germline lookup yields CDR1 LNHNV and CDR2 YYDKDF (reference sequence). The ends were cut back, 3 bases at V and 2 bases at J, with 23 bases in the middle. CDR3: CATSSLQGQGVDAYEQYF. The CDR3 DNA follows: TGTGCCACCAGCAGCCTCCAGGGGCAGGGAGTAGACGCCTACGAGCAGTACTTC.

This clone has only a few counts. This chain connects TRBV5-4 to TRBJ2-3; TRBD1 matches at 8 bases. This CDR3 is 16 amino acids long. The trim removed 2 bases at V and 4 bases at J, leaving 9 bases unmatched. Germline V gene lookup returns CDR1 SGHNT and CDR2 YYREEE (reference sequence). Here the CDR3 DNA reads TGTGCCAGCAGCTTAATTGGACAGGGTGTGGCAGATACGCAGTATTTT. This sequence encodes CASSLIGQGVADTQYF.

This clone has a handful of counts. This rearrangement joins TRBV7-8 to TRBJ1-3; the D is unclear. This CDR3 contains 14 residues. V gave up 4 bases and J gave up 4 bases, with 11 bases separating them. Per germline, CDR1 SGHVS and CDR2 FQNEAQ. CDR3 region: CASSSLVPGNTIYF. The CDR3, as DNA: TGTGCCAGCAGCTCTCTAGTCCCCGGAAACACCATATATTTT.

This chain links TRBV10-3 with TRBJ2-1; tentatively, D is TRBD2 (6 bases). Trimming took 0 bases from V and 3 from J, leaving 9 bases between them. CDR1 and CDR2 (germline): ENHRY, SYGVKD. The CDR3 has 15 residues. The CDR3 DNA reads as TGTGCCATCAGTGAGTCTTTCGGGGGCTACAATGAGCAGTTCTTC. It translates to CAISESFGGYNEQFF.

DNA of the CDR3: TGTGCCAGCAGCCGACTCCCGCGCTCTGGAAACACCATATATTTT. This sequence encodes CASSRLPRSGNTIYF. This chain connects TRBV6-5 to TRBJ1-3; no reliable D call. The germline gives CDR1 MNHEY, CDR2 SVGAGI. The CDR3 totals 15 residues. Between the trimmed V and J ends, which lost 6 bases and 0 bases, there was a span of 12 bases.